This T cell receptor (beta chain) was retrieved from a study of T cell clones after liver transplantation. Study-level information: Timepoints were pre-transplant, pre-withdrawal, and after withdrawal was completed or failed.

The protocol was immunoSEQ multiplex PCR, while the TCRdb copy is restricted to in-frame clones and leaves out a portion. The sample yields tens of thousands of clones, 71% seen once. This TCR was sampled from a human donor who received a liver transplant. Sequenced here: CD4+ T cells from blood, sampled before liver transplant.

The DNA for the CDR3 is TGTGCCAGTAGTCTCGGGACACCCTCTGGAAACACCATATATTTT. It encodes CASSLGTPSGNTIYF. The rearrangement uses TRBV19 and TRBJ1-3; possible D gene TRBD1, 6 bases. Germline V gene sequence: CDR1 LNHDA, CDR2 SQIVND (reference sequence). The CDR3 loop spans 15 amino acids. Trimming stripped 5 bases from V and 0 bases from J, with 11 bases between.